The 17 T cell receptor beta chains listed next were all sequenced from one sample in a study of Graves' ophthalmopathy and Graves' hyperthyroidism. The study amplified TCR beta CDR3 regions using RNA transcripts. Investigators did first-round RT-PCR with HTBI primers, then second-round multiplex PCR. Each CDR3 protein gets one entry after TCRdb re-called the multiplex PCR reads with MiXCR. The table includes over 450,000 distinct CDR3 sequences, about 15% detected once. Sequenced: blood. These receptors were obtained from a woman aged 30 to 39 with Graves' ophthalmopathy.

This clonotype has a count of ten or more. CDR3 coding DNA: TGTGCCAGTAGTATAGCCGCTACAGGGAACTATGGCTACACCTTC. Encoded protein: CASSIAATGNYGYTF. The chain employs TRBV19 and TRBJ1-2; the D gene is possibly TRBD1 (6 bases). The CDR3 has 15 amino acids. Trimming left V 1 base short and J 2 bases short, with 11 bases between. Germline-derived CDR1 and CDR2 are LNHDA and SQIVND (reference sequence).

This clonotype has at least ten counts. The gene calls are TRBV12-3 or TRBV12-4 and TRBJ1-2; 7 positions match TRBD1. With 4 bases clipped from V and 7 bases from J, the junction kept 6 bases outside the gene matches. This CDR3 region has 13 residues. Here the CDR3 DNA reads TGTGCCAGCAGTTACAGGGGAGATGGTGGCTACACCTTC. Its translation is CASSYRGDGGYTF.

As concerns this clonotype: One end of the junction varies from germline; a read error may be responsible. The chain links TRBV7-7 to TRBJ2-5; the D gene is possibly TRBD2 (6 bases). The length of the CDR3 is 14 residues. Per germline, CDR1 SSHAT and CDR2 FNYEAQ (reference sequence). CDR3 loop: CASSSHRIGGTQYF. As DNA, the CDR3 is TGTGCTAGCAGCTCCCACAGGATCGGAGGGACTCAGTACTTC.

Ten or more counts support this clonotype. The rearrangement uses TRBV6-2 or TRBV6-3 and TRBJ2-7, with D perhaps being TRBD1 or TRBD2 (5 bases each). The CDR3 runs to 14 residues. Germline CDR1 is MNHEY and CDR2 is SVGEGT. Trimming took 5 bases from V and 0 from J, leaving 11 bases between them. The CDR3 DNA follows: TGTGCCAGCAGTCCAGAGGGGTTCTCCTACGAGCAGTACTTC. It specifies CASSPEGFSYEQYF.

There are a few counts of this clonotype. The J gene is TRBJ2-6, the V gene TRBV5-1, with D hard to call. Per germline, CDR1 SGHRS and CDR2 YFSETQ. The CDR3 has 15 residues. V lost 0 bases, J lost 4 bases, and 8 bases lay in between. The CDR3 bases are TGCGCCAGCAGCTTGGTAGCTCCGGGGGCCAACGTCCTGACTTTC. Its protein product is CASSLVAPGANVLTF. Together with reference TRBV5-1 and TRBJ2-6, the CDR3 gives the full variable domain: KAGVTQTPRYLIKTRGQQVTLSCSPISGHRSVSWYQQTPGQGLQFLFEYFSETQRNKGNFPGRFSGRQFSNSRSEMNVSTLELGDSALYLCASSLVAPGANVLTFGAGSRLTVL.

This clonotype was recorded at least ten times. This sequence joins TRBV6-5 and TRBJ2-5; D remains ambiguous. Trimming took 3 bases from V and 1 from J, leaving 3 bases between them. Germline V CDR1 and CDR2: MNHEY, SVGAGI. The CDR3 length is 12 residues. The CDR3 coding sequence is TGTGCCAGCAGTTATAGCCAAGAGACCCAGTACTTC. As protein: CASSYSQETQYF.

At least ten counts were recorded for this clonotype. CDR3 in amino acids: CASSLQLDFEAFF. CDR3 nucleotide sequence: TGCGCCAGCAGCTTGCAATTGGATTTTGAAGCTTTCTTT. The V call is TRBV5-1, the J call TRBJ1-1; unclear D gene. V lost 1 base and J lost 7, with 11 bases in between. The germline V gene encodes CDR1 SGHRS and CDR2 YFSETQ. The CDR3 totals 13 residues.

This clonotype was recorded at least ten times. Here the CDR3 reads CASSSGTGGTSAEQYF. The CDR3, as DNA: TGTGCCAGCAGTTCGGGCACAGGGGGCACTTCAGCCGAGCAGTACTTC. The chain uses TRBV28 and TRBJ2-7, with 9 positions matching TRBD1. The CDR3 totals 16 residues. The trim removed 4 bases at V and 6 bases at J, leaving 13 bases unmatched. Looked up from germline, CDR1 is MDHEN and CDR2 is SYDVKM.

The table lists this clonotype with many counts. This rearrangement joins TRBV28 to TRBJ1-1, with D possibly TRBD1 on 6 matching bases. V was clipped by 10 bases and J by 3 bases, with 21 bases between them. The CDR3 length is 15 residues. Germline-derived CDR1 and CDR2 are MDHEN and SYDVKM. The CDR3 spells CATTTRQALDTEAFF. The CDR3 DNA reads as TGTGCCACCACGACCAGACAGGCGTTGGACACTGAAGCTTTCTTT.

The table lists this clonotype with many counts. This chain uses TRBV12-5 with TRBJ2-7; 11 bases map to TRBD1. The V gene end was trimmed by 3 bases and the J gene end by 5 bases; junction bases not matched to a gene: 3. The V gene's germline CDR1 is LGHNT and CDR2 FRNRAP. The CDR3 consists of 14 residues. CDR3 in amino acids: CASGLPDRGHEQYF. In DNA form, the CDR3 reads TGTGCTAGTGGTTTACCGGACAGGGGGCACGAGCAGTACTTC.

This clonotype came up a few times. In nucleotides, the CDR3 is TGTGCCAGCGGCCACCGACAGGGAAGCACTGAAGCTTTCTTT. It is translated as CASGHRQGSTEAFF. The rearrangement links TRBV7-2 to TRBJ1-1, with 7 bases lining up with TRBD1. Trimming removed 8 bases from V and 4 bases from J; junction bases left unmatched: 10. Germline V gene data show CDR1 as SGHTA and CDR2 as FQGNSA. The CDR3 covers 14 residues.

V is TRBV5-1 and J is TRBJ1-5; 9 nucleotides align to TRBD1. The V gene end was trimmed by 0 bases and the J gene end by 5 bases; junction bases not matched to a gene: 3. This CDR3 contains 15 residues. The germline CDR1 and CDR2 sequences are SGHRS and YFSETQ. Here the CDR3 DNA reads TGCGCCAGCAGCTTGGGACAGGGGGTTGATCAGCCCCAGCATTTT. Translated: CASSLGQGVDQPQHF. The whole variable domain, remainder taken from reference TRBV5-1 and TRBJ1-5, is KAGVTQTPRYLIKTRGQQVTLSCSPISGHRSVSWYQQTPGQGLQFLFEYFSETQRNKGNFPGRFSGRQFSNSRSEMNVSTLELGDSALYLCASSLGQGVDQPQHFGDGTRLSIL.

Ten or more counts support this clonotype. The V and J genes are TRBV6-1 and TRBJ1-2; 7 positions agree with TRBD1. The V gene's germline CDR1 is MNHNS and CDR2 SASEGT. This CDR3 comprises 14 residues. Germline trimming cut 5 bases from V and 4 bases from J; bases unmatched to any gene: 7. CDR3 coding DNA: TGTGCCAGCAGTATCCCAGGGGGGGGCTATGGCTACACCTTC. This gives the protein CASSIPGGGYGYTF.

This clonotype was counted ten times or more. V usage is TRBV6-1 and J usage is TRBJ2-5; 14 bases match TRBD2. The CDR3 totals 21 residues. V shed 0 bases and J 3 bases; nucleotides not matched to a gene: 15. Germline values: CDR1 MNHNS, CDR2 SASEGT. CDR3 region: CASSEANPGTSGGLSKETQYF. CDR3 DNA sequence: TGTGCCAGCAGTGAAGCAAACCCCGGGACTAGCGGGGGCCTGAGTAAAGAGACCCAGTACTTC.

The V and J genes are TRBV7-3 and TRBJ2-2; maybe TRBD2 (5 bases). Trimming cost V 4 bases and J 5 bases, with 11 bases left between them. The CDR3 contains 14 residues. Germline V lookup: CDR1 SGHTA, CDR2 FQGTGA. The DNA for the CDR3 is TGTGCCAGCAGCTCCTGGACTTTAACCGGGGAGCTGTTTTTT. Protein product: CASSSWTLTGELFF.

This clonotype was observed a handful of times. This chain joins TRBV13 and TRBJ2-7, with D tentatively TRBD1 or TRBD2 (5 bases each). The CDR3 consists of 13 residues. V lost 5 bases and J 5 bases, leaving 13 bases between the germline ends. From germline, CDR1 is PRHDT and CDR2 FYEKMQ (reference sequence). As DNA, the CDR3 is TGTGCCAGCAGCCCCCCACGGGGCCACGAGCAGTACTTC. This sequence encodes CASSPPRGHEQYF.

There are many counts of this clonotype. The genes are TRBV7-9 and TRBJ1-1; no clear D. Deletions cut 5 bases from V and 0 bases from J, with 10 bases between. The CDR3 is 14 amino acids. Germline V CDR1 and CDR2: SEHNR, FQNEAQ (reference sequence). The CDR3: CASSQHAMNTEAFF. CDR3 bases: TGTGCCAGCAGCCAACACGCCATGAACACTGAAGCTTTCTTT. Drawing the rest from reference TRBV7-9 and TRBJ1-1, the complete variable domain is DTGVSQNPRHKITKRGQNVTFRCDPISEHNRLYWYRQTLGQGPEFLTYFQNEAQLEKSRLLSDRFSAERPKGSFSTLEIQRTEQGDSAMYLCASSQHAMNTEAFFGQGTRLTVV.